The clone carrying this T cell receptor beta chain showed up just a few times. Amplification by 5'RACE using constant-segment primers produced TCR alpha and TCR beta cDNA libraries that carried sample barcodes and UMIs. Using its own MiXCR run on the 5' RACE reads, TCRdb lists one record per CDR3 protein. The sample holds approximately 100,000 distinct CDR3 sequences, approximately 17% seen once. This entry is derived from a study of T-cell memory formation after mild COVID-19. CDR3 size: 14 residues. CDR1 and CDR2 from the germline V gene are SEHNR and FQNEAQ (reference sequence). Between the trimmed V and J ends, which lost 5 bases and 7 bases, there was a span of 15 bases.

The sequence was collected from an adult woman who had mild COVID-19 (a few samples of this study predate the infection). Cell type and time point are not known. Sequencing was carried out using PBMCs or a T cell subset sorted from them (not recorded which). V usage is TRBV7-9 and J usage is TRBJ2-1; possibly TRBD1 for D (6 bases). The CDR3 sequence is CASSHPTGINEQFF. In DNA form, the CDR3 reads TGTGCCAGCAGCCACCCCACAGGGATAAATGAGCAGTTCTTC.